These 18 T cell receptor beta chains came from one sample sequenced in a study of T cells in Graves' hyperthyroidism and ophthalmopathy. Amplification targeted TCR beta CDR3 regions from RNA transcripts. Carried out on the TCR CDR3, a first-round RT-PCR used the HTBI primer set. One entry per CDR3 protein, called by TCRdb with MiXCR from the multiplex PCR reads. The sample has more than 650,000 distinct CDR3 sequences; around 15% are singletons. Sequencing was carried out using blood. These receptors were taken from a woman aged 18-29 years with Graves' hyperthyroidism.

This clonotype was recorded at least ten times. V usage is TRBV7-2 and J usage is TRBJ2-7, with 9 nucleotides matching TRBD1. This CDR3 spans 14 amino acids. The V gene end was trimmed by 5 bases and the J gene end by 3 bases; junction bases not matched to a gene: 5. Germline CDR1 is SGHTA and CDR2 is FQGNSA. The CDR3 DNA sequence: TGTGCCAGCAGCCTCAGACAGGGGGGCTACGAGCAGTACTTC. This translates into CASSLRQGGYEQYF.

This clonotype has a count of ten or more. The chain carries TRBV4-1 and TRBJ2-3, with 8 bases fitting TRBD2. Per the germline V gene, CDR1 is MGHRA and CDR2 is YSYEKL. J lost 4 bases, V lost 0 bases, and 12 bases had no gene match. The CDR3 consists of 18 residues. The CDR3 DNA follows: TGCGCCAGCAGCCAAGATTCGGCGAGCGGGAGTTTCGCAGATACGCAGTATTTT. This sequence encodes CASSQDSASGSFADTQYF.

The chain recombines TRBV7-8 with TRBJ2-7, with no clear D. There are 16 residues in the CDR3. Germline V gene data show CDR1 as SGHVS and CDR2 as FQNEAQ. Trimming stripped 0 bases from V and 2 bases from J, with 14 bases between. CDR3 loop: CASSLARLAATYEQYF. The DNA for the CDR3 is TGTGCCAGCAGCTTAGCTAGACTTGCGGCCACCTACGAGCAGTACTTC.

This clonotype was seen many times. The chain joins TRBV18 to TRBJ1-2; D perhaps matches TRBD1 (5 bases). This CDR3 contains 15 residues. Germline V CDR1 and CDR2: KGHSH, LQKENI. The V and J ends lost 3 bases and 5 bases respectively, with 16 bases between them. CDR3 protein: CASSPTATGGYGYTF. CDR3 DNA sequence: TGTGCCAGCTCACCCACAGCGACCGGGGGATATGGCTACACCTTC.

The chain carries TRBV7-2 and TRBJ1-5; 8 bases align to TRBD1. From germline, CDR1 is SGHTA and CDR2 FQGNSA. The CDR3 runs 18 residues. The ends lost 0 bases at V and 2 bases at J; junction bases unmatched: 9. CDR3 DNA sequence: TGTGCCAGCAGCTTAGCGGGCAGGGGGCGTAAGGGCAATCAGCCCCAGCATTTT. It is translated as CASSLAGRGRKGNQPQHF.

In its sample, this clonotype was seen a few times. A much larger clone lies a single base off, so this may be a read error. The final CDR3 position lacks the conserved phenylalanine or tryptophan, pointing to a likely read error. The chain recombines TRBV20-1 with TRBJ1-5, with a possible D match to TRBD1 (5 bases). The CDR3 has 16 residues. Germline loops: CDR1 DFQATT, CDR2 SNEGSKA (reference sequence). V was shortened by 3 bases and J by 0 bases, with 15 bases between the two germline ends. CDR3 DNA: TGCAGTGCTAGCCAGGGAGCGTTCCTTAGCAATCAGCCCCAGCATCTT. Amino acids: CSASQGAFLSNQPQHL.

The chain links TRBV4-1 to TRBJ1-1; no reliable D call. The V and J ends lost 4 bases and 4 bases respectively, with 16 bases between them. CDR1 is MGHRA and CDR2 is YSYEKL in the germline V gene. The CDR3 consists of 15 residues. The CDR3 DNA sequence: TGCGCCAGCAGCCCCAACGTACATTATTCCACTGAAGCTTTCTTT. Translation gives CASSPNVHYSTEAFF.

This clonotype was seen repeatedly, ten times or more. This chain connects TRBV7-3 to TRBJ2-1; 14 nucleotides agree with TRBD2. The CDR3 totals 17 residues. J gave up 9 bases and V 2 bases, and 9 bases lay outside the gene matches. Germline assignment: CDR1 SGHTA and CDR2 FQGTGA. DNA of the CDR3: TGTGCCAGCAGCTTAGAAGGGGGACTAGCGGGAGAAGGTGAGCAGTTCTTC. Translating it yields CASSLEGGLAGEGEQFF. Supplemented by reference TRBV7-3 and TRBJ2-1, the full variable domain reads GAGVSQTPSNKVTEKGKYVELRCDPISGHTALYWYRQSLGQGPEFLIYFQGTGAADDSGLPNDRFFAVRPEGSVSTLKIQRTERGDSAVYLCASSLEGGLAGEGEQFFGPGTRLTVL.

The chain combines TRBV6-9 with TRBJ2-7, with 9 nucleotides matching TRBD1. The CDR3 covers 14 residues. With V trimmed by 4 bases and J by 3 bases, 4 bases remained unmatched. The germline gives CDR1 MNHGY, CDR2 SVAAGI. CDR3 protein: CASSWGQGLYEQYF. The CDR3 DNA reads as TGTGCCAGCAGTTGGGGACAGGGTCTCTACGAGCAGTACTTC.

This clonotype was seen at least ten times. The CDR3 sequence: CASRVGLAGAEQYF. CDR3 in DNA: TGTGCCAGCAGGGTCGGTCTAGCGGGAGCCGAGCAGTACTTC. The chain joins TRBV28 to TRBJ2-7; 10 bases are a match to TRBD2. There are 14 residues in the CDR3. Germline lookup yields CDR1 MDHEN and CDR2 SYDVKM. V shed 6 bases, J shed 6 bases, and the junction held 8 bases outside the gene matches.

This clonotype has at least ten counts. V usage is TRBV7-9 and J usage is TRBJ2-7, with TRBD1 matching 10 bases. V was pared by 10 bases and J by 7 bases, with 13 bases of the junction left unmatched. CDR3 size: 14 residues. The germline V gene has CDR1 SEHNR and CDR2 FQNEAQ (reference sequence). As DNA, the CDR3 is TGTGCCACCGACCTGAGACAGGGGGCGGGTGAGCAGTACTTC. Its protein is CATDLRQGAGEQYF.

This clonotype was observed at least ten times. The chain carries TRBV7-2 and TRBJ1-1; D is possibly TRBD1 (5 bases). Germline CDR1 and CDR2: SGHTA and FQGNSA. The V end lost 8 bases, the J end lost 9 bases, and 19 bases lay between the germline ends. The length of the CDR3 is 13 residues. The DNA of the CDR3 is TGTGCCAGCGGTCTACCCCCACGGACACAAGCTTTCTTT. It encodes CASGLPPRTQAFF.

In its sample, this clonotype was seen many times. This chain links TRBV7-8 with TRBJ2-3, with 8 positions matching TRBD2. The CDR3 runs to 18 residues. The V and J ends lost 8 bases and 6 bases, in that order; junction bases with no gene match: 22. The V gene's germline CDR1 is SGHVS and CDR2 FQNEAQ. This CDR3 is CASCPRASGSIISDTQYF. Written as DNA, the CDR3 is TGTGCCAGCTGCCCAAGAGCGAGCGGGAGTATTATTTCGGATACGCAGTATTTT.

This clonotype was detected ten times or more. The chain joins TRBV11-1 to TRBJ1-5, with D unresolved. The V end was cut by 2 bases, the J end by 6 bases, with 8 bases between. The CDR3 is 13 residues long. CDR1 and CDR2 (germline): SGHAT, FQDESV (reference sequence). The CDR3 loop reads CASSLWRGQPQHF. CDR3 nucleotide sequence: TGTGCCAGCAGCTTATGGCGTGGTCAGCCCCAGCATTTT.

This clonotype showed up many times. The V call is TRBV6-1, the J call TRBJ1-1; no clear D. Germline V gene lookup returns CDR1 MNHNS and CDR2 SASEGT. V gave up 3 bases and J gave up 3 bases, with 8 bases separating them. The CDR3 has 13 amino acids. The CDR3 DNA reads as TGTGCCAGCAGTGAGGGCCCTTACACTGAAGCTTTCTTT. Translation gives CASSEGPYTEAFF.

The V and J genes are TRBV25-1 and TRBJ2-5, with a weak D call TRBD2 (6 bases). V was cut by 3 bases and J by 4 bases, with 12 bases left in between. The CDR3 runs to 14 residues. CDR1 MGHDK and CDR2 SYGVNS come from the germline V gene. CDR3 sequence (DNA): TGTGCCAGCAGTGACGGAGGGGTCGGAGAGACCCAGTACTTC. Encoded protein: CASSDGGVGETQYF.

The chain uses TRBV28 and TRBJ2-4; D remains unclear. This CDR3 contains 14 residues. Trimming removed 8 bases from V and 0 bases from J, with 11 bases in between. Germline CDR1 MDHEN, CDR2 SYDVKM. The CDR3 reads CASRGRGAKNIQYF. The DNA for the CDR3 is TGTGCCAGCCGTGGCCGTGGAGCCAAAAACATTCAGTACTTC.

The chain links TRBV4-1 to TRBJ2-2, with 9 bases lining up with TRBD2. The J segment lost 3 bases and the V segment lost 0 bases, leaving 5 bases of the junction unmatched. The CDR3 length is 17 residues. CDR1 and CDR2 (germline): MGHRA, YSYEKL. This CDR3 is CASSQDRGGRDTGELFF. The CDR3 coding sequence is TGCGCCAGCAGCCAAGATCGGGGCGGGAGGGACACCGGGGAGCTGTTTTTT.